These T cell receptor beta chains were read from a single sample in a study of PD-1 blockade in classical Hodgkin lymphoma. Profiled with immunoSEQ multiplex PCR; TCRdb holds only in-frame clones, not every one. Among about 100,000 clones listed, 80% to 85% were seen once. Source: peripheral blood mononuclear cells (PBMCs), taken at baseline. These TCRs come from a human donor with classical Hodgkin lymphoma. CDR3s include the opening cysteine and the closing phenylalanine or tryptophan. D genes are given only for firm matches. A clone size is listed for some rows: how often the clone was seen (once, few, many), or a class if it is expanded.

CDR3aa: CASSPGDRVVVGKLFF
CDR3nt: TGTGCCAGCAGTCCAGGAGACAGGGTTGTGGTCGGAAAACTGTTTTTT
v_gene: TRBV27
j_gene: TRBJ1-4
abundance: NA
d_gene: TRBD1

CDR3aa: CASITIRGRENIQYF
CDR3nt: TGTGCCAGCATCACTATCAGGGGTAGGGAAAACATTCAGTACTTC
v_gene: TRBV27
j_gene: TRBJ2-4
abundance: NA
d_gene: NA

CDR3aa: CASGLNAGGHETQYF
CDR3nt: TGTGCTAGTGGTTTGAACGCGGGAGGACATGAGACCCAGTACTTC
v_gene: TRBV12-5
j_gene: TRBJ2-5
abundance: NA
d_gene: TRBD2

CDR3aa: CASSRDRGQETQYF
CDR3nt: TGTGCCAGCAGTAGGGACAGGGGGCAAGAGACCCAGTACTTC
v_gene: TRBV2
j_gene: TRBJ2-5
abundance: NA
d_gene: TRBD1

CDR3aa: CAISEFDRAGELFF
CDR3nt: TGTGCCATCAGTGAGTTCGACAGGGCCGGGGAGCTGTTTTTT
v_gene: TRBV10-3
j_gene: TRBJ2-2
abundance: NA
d_gene: TRBD1

CDR3aa: CAWSVVQGGGYTF
CDR3nt: TGTGCCTGGAGTGTAGTGCAAGGCGGTGGCTACACCTTC
v_gene: TRBV30
j_gene: TRBJ1-2
abundance: once
d_gene: NA

CDR3aa: CASSEQDRTGELFF
CDR3nt: TGTGCCAGCAGTGAGCAGGACCGTACCGGGGAGCTGTTTTTT
v_gene: TRBV6-1
j_gene: TRBJ2-2
abundance: NA
d_gene: NA

CDR3aa: CASSSGDRGVWETQYF
CDR3nt: TGCGCCAGCAGCTCCGGGGACAGGGGGGTTTGGGAGACCCAGTACTTC
v_gene: TRBV5-1
j_gene: TRBJ2-5
abundance: NA
d_gene: TRBD1

CDR3aa: CASSISGAETQYF
CDR3nt: TGTGCCAGCAGTATTTCAGGTGCCGAGACCCAGTACTTC
v_gene: TRBV11-2
j_gene: TRBJ2-5
abundance: NA
d_gene: NA

CDR3aa: CASSVDSSGANVLTF
CDR3nt: TGTGCCAGCAGCGTGGACAGCTCTGGGGCCAACGTCCTGACTTTC
v_gene: TRBV5-4
j_gene: TRBJ2-6
abundance: NA
d_gene: NA

CDR3aa: CASTAGGYQETQYF
CDR3nt: TGTGCCAGTACCGCGGGGGGGTACCAAGAGACCCAGTACTTC
v_gene: TRBV19
j_gene: TRBJ2-5
abundance: NA
d_gene: TRBD2

CDR3aa: CASSPGTGYLSNEQFF
CDR3nt: TGTGCCAGCTCACCAGGGACAGGGTATCTTAGCAATGAGCAGTTCTTC
v_gene: TRBV18
j_gene: TRBJ2-1
abundance: NA
d_gene: TRBD1

CDR3aa: CASSSGGREELETQYF
CDR3nt: TGTGCCAGCAGTTCAGGAGGGCGGGAGGAACTGGAGACCCAGTACTTC
v_gene: TRBV28
j_gene: TRBJ2-5
abundance: NA
d_gene: TRBD2

CDR3aa: CASSMSLAAYEQYF
CDR3nt: TGTGCCAGTAGTATGAGCCTAGCCGCCTACGAGCAGTACTTC
v_gene: TRBV19
j_gene: TRBJ2-7
abundance: NA
d_gene: NA

CDR3aa: CASSWGVGGGQPQHF
CDR3nt: TGTGCCAGCAGCTGGGGCGTCGGGGGCGGTCAGCCCCAGCATTTT
v_gene: TRBV5-8
j_gene: TRBJ1-5
abundance: NA
d_gene: NA

CDR3aa: CSVTGTGVHEQYF
CDR3nt: TGCAGCGTGACCGGGACAGGGGTCCACGAGCAGTACTTC
v_gene: TRBV29-1
j_gene: TRBJ2-7
abundance: NA
d_gene: TRBD1

CDR3aa: CASSMLGPQPQHF
CDR3nt: TGTGCCAGTAGTATGCTAGGTCCTCAGCCCCAGCATTTT
v_gene: TRBV19
j_gene: TRBJ1-5
abundance: NA
d_gene: NA

CDR3aa: CASSPRIQGNTGELFF
CDR3nt: TGTGCCAGCAGTCCCCGGATACAGGGGAACACCGGGGAGCTGTTTTTT
v_gene: TRBV27
j_gene: TRBJ2-2
abundance: NA
d_gene: NA

CDR3aa: CASSSPVESSGNTIYF
CDR3nt: TGTGCCAGCAGTTCCCCGGTGGAGAGCTCTGGAAACACCATATATTTT
v_gene: TRBV28
j_gene: TRBJ1-3
abundance: NA
d_gene: NA

CDR3aa: CASSLDRVGAEAFF
CDR3nt: TGTGCCAGCAGCTTAGATCGGGTGGGGGCTGAAGCTTTCTTT
v_gene: TRBV11-2
j_gene: TRBJ1-1
abundance: NA
d_gene: NA

CDR3aa: CASSPSTLSGANVLTF
CDR3nt: TGCGCCAGCAGCCCATCGACCCTCTCTGGGGCCAACGTCCTGACTTTC
v_gene: TRBV4-3
j_gene: TRBJ2-6
abundance: NA
d_gene: NA

CDR3aa: CASSGGPISATDTQYF
CDR3nt: TGTGCCAGCAGCGGTGGCCCAATTAGCGCCACAGATACGCAGTATTTT
v_gene: TRBV9
j_gene: TRBJ2-3
abundance: NA
d_gene: NA